These 18 T cell receptor beta chains were sequenced from one sample in a study of T cell responses to AZD1222 COVID-19 vaccine. Sequenced by immunoSEQ multiplex PCR; TCRdb stores in-frame clones only, minus some. The sample records over 85,000 clones, roughly 90% being singletons. The material was peripheral blood, obtained 28 days after the second AZD1222 dose. The receptor source for this set is an adult who received the AZD1222 COVID-19 vaccine.

J is TRBJ1-1 and V is TRBV9; D remains ambiguous. CDR3 length equals 13 residues. Germline CDR1 SGDLS, CDR2 YYNGEE. V lost 4 bases to trimming and J lost 3 bases, with 10 bases between them. This CDR3 is CASSPRVDTEAFF. The CDR3 region has the DNA TGTGCCAGCAGCCCTAGGGTGGACACTGAAGCTTTCTTT.

The gene calls are TRBV5-1 and TRBJ2-5; D is possibly TRBD2 (6 bases). Trimming cost V 4 bases and J 0 bases, with 10 bases left between them. Per germline, CDR1 SGHRS and CDR2 YFSETQ. This CDR3 contains 14 residues. The CDR3, as DNA: TGCGCCAGCAGCGTTGGGGGGTACCAAGAGACCCAGTACTTC. This sequence encodes CASSVGGYQETQYF.

The rearrangement links TRBV28 to TRBJ1-1; D remains unclear. V was shortened by 8 bases and J by 1 base, with 11 bases between the two germline ends. This CDR3 is 13 amino acids long. The germline V gene encodes CDR1 MDHEN and CDR2 SYDVKM. The CDR3 DNA reads TGTGCCAGCTTTGGGTTTGAGAACACTGAAGCTTTCTTT. Translation gives CASFGFENTEAFF.

This clone was recorded once. A read error may produce the germline difference seen at one junction end. V usage is TRBV4-1 and J usage is TRBJ1-2, with 10 positions matching TRBD1. The CDR3 length is 13 residues. The germline CDR1 and CDR2 sequences are MGHRA and YSYEKL. CDR3 bases: TGCGCCAGCAGCCACGACCGGGACAGGGGTTCCTCCTTC. This codes for CASSHDRDRGSSF.

This clone was recorded only once. This rearrangement joins TRBV7-2 to TRBJ1-2, with a tentative D call TRBD1 (5 bases). The CDR3 is made up of 14 amino acids. The V and J ends lost 1 base and 5 bases respectively, with 11 bases between them. CDR1 and CDR2 from the germline V gene are SGHTA and FQGNSA. Written as DNA, the CDR3 is TGTGCCAGCAGCTTAGAGGTACAGGCTTATGGCTACACCTTC. Translating it yields CASSLEVQAYGYTF.

This clone showed up many times. The genes are TRBV24-1 and TRBJ1-1; D is unclear. V lost 5 bases, J lost 5 bases, and 14 bases lay in between. The CDR3 totals 14 residues. In germline, CDR1 is KGHDR, CDR2 SFDVKD. CDR3 amino acids: CATSGGIGGTEAFF. The DNA for the CDR3 is TGTGCCACCAGTGGAGGGATAGGAGGGACTGAAGCTTTCTTT.

The chain couples TRBV4-1 to TRBJ2-1; a possible D gene is TRBD2 (6 bases). The ends were cut back, 1 base at V and 9 bases at J, with 7 bases in the middle. Germline V gives CDR1 MGHRA, CDR2 YSYEKL. There are 12 residues in the CDR3. This CDR3 is CASSQVGGEQFF. The CDR3 nucleotides are TGCGCCAGCAGCCAAGTGGGAGGTGAGCAGTTCTTC.

CDR3 in amino acids: CASSPGVGRGGEKLFF. Here the CDR3 DNA reads TGTGCCAGCAGCCCGGGGGTTGGCAGGGGCGGTGAAAAACTGTTTTTT. V and J are TRBV11-2 and TRBJ1-4, with D possibly TRBD1 on 6 matching bases. V lost 5 bases and J 7 bases, leaving 20 bases between the germline ends. Germline lookup yields CDR1 SGHAT and CDR2 FQNNGV. The CDR3 loop spans 16 amino acids.

The chain recombines TRBV10-3 with TRBJ2-7; D remains ambiguous. V gave up 3 bases and J gave up 4 bases, with 7 bases separating them. CDR1 is ENHRY, CDR2 SYGVKD, per germline. The CDR3 runs 12 residues. The CDR3 DNA follows: TGTGCCATCAGTGATGTCGGATACGAGCAGTACTTC. Encoded protein: CAISDVGYEQYF.

V is TRBV6-5 and J is TRBJ2-5; the match to TRBD1 covers 10 bases. The trim removed 4 bases at V and 4 bases at J, leaving 3 bases unmatched. The CDR3 extends over 14 amino acids. Germline V CDR1 and CDR2: MNHEY, SVGAGI. CDR3 coding DNA: TGTGCCAGCAGTTTAGACAGGGGGCGAGAGACCCAGTACTTC. It translates to CASSLDRGRETQYF.

J is TRBJ1-3 and V is TRBV29-1; D uncertain. This CDR3 spans 12 amino acids. Germline-derived CDR1 and CDR2 are SQVTM and ANQGSEA. Between the trimmed V and J ends, which lost 3 bases and 4 bases, there was a span of 7 bases. The CDR3 sequence is CSVERAGNTIYF. The CDR3 DNA sequence: TGCAGCGTTGAGCGGGCGGGAAACACCATATATTTT. Filled out from reference TRBV29-1 and TRBJ1-3, the complete variable domain reads SAVISQKPSRDICQRGTSLTIQCQVDSQVTMMFWYRQQPGQSLTLIATANQGSEATYESGFVIDKFPISRPNLTFSTLTVSNMSPEDSSIYLCSVERAGNTIYFGEGSWLTVV.

This clone came up once. The rearrangement uses TRBV3-1 (or the pseudogene TRBV3-2) and TRBJ2-7; TRBD2 aligns across 9 bases. V trimming: 8 bases; J trimming: 5 bases; junction bases outside the gene matches: 13. CDR1 and CDR2 (germline): LGHDT, YNNKEL (reference sequence). This CDR3 contains 15 residues. The CDR3 bases are TGTGCCAGCGGGGGTAGCGGGAGTATAACTAACGAGCAGTACTTC. Amino acids: CASGGSGSITNEQYF.

This chain links TRBV25-1 with TRBJ1-2; D is unresolved. Germline values: CDR1 MGHDK, CDR2 SYGVNS. Trimming shortened V by 6 bases and J by 0 bases, and 17 bases separated the two germline ends. The CDR3 is 16 residues long. This CDR3 is CASRSTPLDANYGYTF. In DNA, the CDR3 is TGTGCCAGCAGGTCCACCCCCTTAGATGCTAACTATGGCTACACCTTC.

This chain links TRBV6-4 with TRBJ2-2; possibly TRBD1 for D (6 bases). The V end was cut by 0 bases, the J end by 14 bases, with 13 bases between. CDR1 and CDR2 from the germline V gene are MRHNA and SNTAGT. The CDR3 covers 13 residues. The CDR3 sequence is CASSDSGHRNLFF. The CDR3 DNA is TGTGCCAGCAGTGACTCGGGACACCGGAATCTGTTTTTT.

V is TRBV15 and J is TRBJ2-7; possible D gene TRBD2, 5 bases. The CDR3 spans 13 residues. Germline V gives CDR1 LNHNV, CDR2 YYDKDF (reference sequence). V lost 0 bases and J lost 6, with 9 bases in between. CDR3 amino acids: CATSRDRGGEQYF. The CDR3, as DNA: TGTGCCACCAGCAGAGATCGGGGTGGCGAGCAGTACTTC.

The V call is TRBV11-3, the J call TRBJ2-7; D perhaps matches TRBD2 (5 bases). The CDR3 contains 15 residues. Germline V gives CDR1 SGHNT, CDR2 YENEEA. V was pared by 0 bases and J by 3 bases, with 12 bases between. As DNA, the CDR3 is TGTGCCAGCAGCTTAGAAGGGAGTAGCAGCTACGAGCAGTACTTC. Translating gives CASSLEGSSSYEQYF.

The rearrangement uses TRBV5-1 and TRBJ1-5; 10 positions match TRBD1. Trimming cost V 4 bases and J 7 bases; bases outside gene matches: 5. CDR3 size: 14 residues. The germline V gene encodes CDR1 SGHRS and CDR2 YFSETQ. For the CDR3, the DNA is TGCGCCAGCAGCACCGGACAGGGGGACCAGCCCCAGCATTTT. It is translated as CASSTGQGDQPQHF.

This chain connects TRBV2 to TRBJ2-1, with 11 nucleotides matching TRBD2. Trimming cost V 5 bases and J 5 bases; bases outside gene matches: 8. CDR1 is SNHLY and CDR2 is FYNNEI in the germline V gene. This CDR3 region has 16 residues. DNA for the CDR3: TGTGCCAGCAGTAAGATAGCGGGAGGGCCGCACAATGAGCAGTTCTTC. This codes for CASSKIAGGPHNEQFF.